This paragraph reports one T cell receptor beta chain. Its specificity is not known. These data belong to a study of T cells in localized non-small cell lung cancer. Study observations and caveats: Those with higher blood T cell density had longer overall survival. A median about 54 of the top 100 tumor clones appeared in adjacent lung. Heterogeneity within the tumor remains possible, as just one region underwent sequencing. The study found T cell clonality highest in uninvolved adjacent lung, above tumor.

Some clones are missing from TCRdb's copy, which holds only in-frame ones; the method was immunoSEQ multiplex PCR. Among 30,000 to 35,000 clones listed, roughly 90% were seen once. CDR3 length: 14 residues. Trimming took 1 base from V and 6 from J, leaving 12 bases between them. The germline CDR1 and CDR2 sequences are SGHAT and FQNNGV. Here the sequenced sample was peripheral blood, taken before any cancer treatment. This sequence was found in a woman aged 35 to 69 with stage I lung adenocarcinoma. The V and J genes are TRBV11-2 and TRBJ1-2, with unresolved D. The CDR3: CASSLGPGPNGYTF. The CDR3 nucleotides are TGTGCCAGCAGCTTAGGGCCGGGTCCCAATGGCTACACCTTC.